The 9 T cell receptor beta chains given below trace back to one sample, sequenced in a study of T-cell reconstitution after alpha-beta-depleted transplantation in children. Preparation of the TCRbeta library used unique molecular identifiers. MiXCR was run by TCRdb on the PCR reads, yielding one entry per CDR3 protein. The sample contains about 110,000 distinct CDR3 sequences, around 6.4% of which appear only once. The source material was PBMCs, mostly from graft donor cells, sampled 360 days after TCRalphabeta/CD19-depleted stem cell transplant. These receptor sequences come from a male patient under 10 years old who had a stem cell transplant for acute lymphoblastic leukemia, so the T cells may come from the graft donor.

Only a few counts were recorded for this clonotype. The CDR3 DNA follows: TGCAGTGCTAGCCTTAGGGGGTCCGAGCAGTACTTC. This translates into CSASLRGSEQYF. This chain uses TRBV20-1 with TRBJ2-7, with a tentative D call TRBD1 (6 bases). V lost 3 bases and J lost 6, with 12 bases in between. CDR3 length: 12 residues. Per the germline V gene, CDR1 is DFQATT and CDR2 is SNEGSKA (reference sequence).

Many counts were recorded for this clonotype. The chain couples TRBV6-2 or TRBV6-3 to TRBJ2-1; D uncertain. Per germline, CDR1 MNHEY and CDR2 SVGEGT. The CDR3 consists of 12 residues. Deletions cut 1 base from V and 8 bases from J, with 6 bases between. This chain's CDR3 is CASSYFRYEQFF. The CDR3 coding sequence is TGTGCCAGCAGTTACTTCCGGTATGAGCAGTTCTTC.

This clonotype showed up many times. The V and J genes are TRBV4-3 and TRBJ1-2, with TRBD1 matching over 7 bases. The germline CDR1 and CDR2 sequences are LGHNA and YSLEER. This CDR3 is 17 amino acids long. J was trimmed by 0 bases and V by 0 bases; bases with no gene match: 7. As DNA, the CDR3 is TGCGCCAGCAGCCAAGATAGGGCAGGGACAGCTAACTATGGCTACACCTTC. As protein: CASSQDRAGTANYGYTF.

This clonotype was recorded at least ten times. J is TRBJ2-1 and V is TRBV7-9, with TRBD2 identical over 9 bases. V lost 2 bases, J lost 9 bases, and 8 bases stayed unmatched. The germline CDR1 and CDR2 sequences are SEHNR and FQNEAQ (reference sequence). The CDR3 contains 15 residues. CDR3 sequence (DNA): TGTGCCAGCAGCTTAAAGCGGGGGGCGATCGGTGAGCAGTTCTTC. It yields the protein CASSLKRGAIGEQFF. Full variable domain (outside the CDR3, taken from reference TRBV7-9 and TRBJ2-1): DTGVSQNPRHKITKRGQNVTFRCDPISEHNRLYWYRQTLGQGPEFLTYFQNEAQLEKSRLLSDRFSAERPKGSFSTLEIQRTEQGDSAMYLCASSLKRGAIGEQFFGPGTRLTVL.

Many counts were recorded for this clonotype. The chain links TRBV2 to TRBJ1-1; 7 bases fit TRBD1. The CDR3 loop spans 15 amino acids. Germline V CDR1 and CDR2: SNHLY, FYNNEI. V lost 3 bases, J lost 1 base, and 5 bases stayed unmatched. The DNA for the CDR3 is TGTGCCAGCAGTGACCTAGGACAGGCGAACACTGAAGCTTTCTTT. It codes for CASSDLGQANTEAFF.

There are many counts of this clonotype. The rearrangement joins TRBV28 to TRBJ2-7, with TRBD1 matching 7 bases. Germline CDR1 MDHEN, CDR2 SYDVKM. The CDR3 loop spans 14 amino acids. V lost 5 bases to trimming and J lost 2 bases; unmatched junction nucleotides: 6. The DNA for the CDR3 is TGTGCCAGCAGTACATACAGGGGAACCTACGAGCAGTACTTC. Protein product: CASSTYRGTYEQYF.

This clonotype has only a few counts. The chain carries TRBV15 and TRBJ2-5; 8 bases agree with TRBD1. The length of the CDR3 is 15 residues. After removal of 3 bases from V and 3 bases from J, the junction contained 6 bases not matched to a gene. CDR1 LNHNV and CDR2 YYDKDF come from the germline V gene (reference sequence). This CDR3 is CATSRLWDRKETQYF. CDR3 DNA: TGTGCCACCAGCAGGTTGTGGGACAGGAAAGAGACCCAGTACTTC.

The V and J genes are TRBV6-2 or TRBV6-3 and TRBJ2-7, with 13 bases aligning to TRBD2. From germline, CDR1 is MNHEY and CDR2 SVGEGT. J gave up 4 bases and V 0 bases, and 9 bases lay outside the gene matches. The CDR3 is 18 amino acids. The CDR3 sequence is CASSYSSRLAGGGYEQYF. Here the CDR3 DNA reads TGTGCCAGCAGTTACTCGAGCCGACTAGCGGGAGGAGGGTACGAGCAGTACTTC.

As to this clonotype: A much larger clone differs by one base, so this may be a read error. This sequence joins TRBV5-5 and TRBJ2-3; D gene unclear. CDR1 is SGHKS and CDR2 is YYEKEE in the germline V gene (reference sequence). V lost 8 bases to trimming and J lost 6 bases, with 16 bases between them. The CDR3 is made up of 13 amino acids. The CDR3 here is CARSPRPFDTQYF. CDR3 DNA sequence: TGTGCCAGAAGCCCGAGGCCTTTTGATACGCAGTATTTT.